The table lists the clone carrying this TCR beta chain with many counts. Its antigen is undetermined. This record comes from a study of T cells in localized non-small cell lung cancer. The assay was immunoSEQ multiplex PCR, and TCRdb's table has in-frame clones only and misses some. The table lists over 10,000 clones, approximately 30% of them singletons. Germline CDR1 and CDR2: MNHGY and SAAAGT. The CDR3 totals 13 residues. Trimming cost V 10 bases and J 6 bases; bases outside gene matches: 10. Study-level points and caveats: There was higher T cell clonality in uninvolved adjacent lung than in tumor, and it was highest there. In adjacent lung appeared a median around 55 of the top 100 tumor clones. The study linked higher blood T cell density to longer overall survival. Since sequencing was restricted to only one region of the tumor, intratumor heterogeneity remains a possibility.

The V and J genes are TRBV6-8 and TRBJ2-3; 7 nucleotides align to TRBD1. The TCR comes from a female donor older than 55 with stage I lung adenocarcinoma. Sequenced material: lung tumor tissue, taken before any cancer treatment. The CDR3 DNA sequence: TGTGCCACCCAAGGGGGCGCGGAGGATACGCAGTATTTT. Protein sequence: CATQGGAEDTQYF.